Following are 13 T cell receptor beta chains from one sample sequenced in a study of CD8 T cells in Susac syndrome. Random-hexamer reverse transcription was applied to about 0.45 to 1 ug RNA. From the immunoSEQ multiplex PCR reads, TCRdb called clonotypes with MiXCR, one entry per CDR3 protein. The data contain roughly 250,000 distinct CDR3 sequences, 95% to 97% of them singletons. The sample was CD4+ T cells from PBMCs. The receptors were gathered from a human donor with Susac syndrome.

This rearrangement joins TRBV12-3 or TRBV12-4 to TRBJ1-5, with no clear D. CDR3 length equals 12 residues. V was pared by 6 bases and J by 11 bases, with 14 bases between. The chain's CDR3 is CASSPQWFAQHF. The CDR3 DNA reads TGTGCCAGCAGCCCGCAGTGGTTCGCCCAGCATTTT.

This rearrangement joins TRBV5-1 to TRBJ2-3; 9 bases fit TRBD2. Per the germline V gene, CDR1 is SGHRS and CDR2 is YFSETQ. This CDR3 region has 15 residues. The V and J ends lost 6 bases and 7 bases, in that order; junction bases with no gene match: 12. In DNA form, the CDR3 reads TGCGCCAGCACCCTCGACCGCGGGAGGGCTAATACGCAGTATTTT. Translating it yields CASTLDRGRANTQYF. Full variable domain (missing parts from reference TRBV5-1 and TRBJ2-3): KAGVTQTPRYLIKTRGQQVTLSCSPISGHRSVSWYQQTPGQGLQFLFEYFSETQRNKGNFPGRFSGRQFSNSRSEMNVSTLELGDSALYLCASTLDRGRANTQYFGPGTRLTVL.

The CDR3 DNA follows: TGTGCCAGCAGCGGACAGGTGAACTATGGCTACACCTTC. Translation gives CASSGQVNYGYTF. The chain employs TRBV12-3 or TRBV12-4 and TRBJ1-2, with 7 nucleotides matching TRBD1. V lost 6 bases, J lost 2 bases, and 3 bases stayed unmatched. The CDR3 sequence is 13 residues long.

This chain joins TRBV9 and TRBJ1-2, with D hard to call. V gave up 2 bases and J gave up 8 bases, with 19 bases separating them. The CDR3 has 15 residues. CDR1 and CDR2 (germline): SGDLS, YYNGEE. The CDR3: CASSVGRRQLRGYTF. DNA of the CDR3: TGTGCCAGCAGCGTCGGGCGCAGGCAGTTGAGAGGCTACACCTTC.

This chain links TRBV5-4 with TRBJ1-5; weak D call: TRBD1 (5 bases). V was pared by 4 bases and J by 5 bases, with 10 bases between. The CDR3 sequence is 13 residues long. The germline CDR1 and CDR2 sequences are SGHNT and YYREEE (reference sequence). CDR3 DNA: TGTGCCAGCAGCATCCAGGGTCATCAGCCCCAGCATTTT. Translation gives CASSIQGHQPQHF.

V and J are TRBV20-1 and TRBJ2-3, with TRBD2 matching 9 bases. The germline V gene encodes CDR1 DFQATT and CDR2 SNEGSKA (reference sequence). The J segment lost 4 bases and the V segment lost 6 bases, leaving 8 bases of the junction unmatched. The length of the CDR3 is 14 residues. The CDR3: CSANSGSVPDTQYF. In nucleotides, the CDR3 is TGCAGTGCAAATAGCGGGAGTGTCCCAGATACGCAGTATTTT.

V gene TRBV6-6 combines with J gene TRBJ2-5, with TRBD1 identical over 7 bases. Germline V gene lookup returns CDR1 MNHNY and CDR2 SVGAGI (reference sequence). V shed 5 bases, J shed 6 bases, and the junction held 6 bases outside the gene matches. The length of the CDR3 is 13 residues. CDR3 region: CASSRDSSKTQYF. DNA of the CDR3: TGTGCCAGCAGTAGGGACAGCTCTAAGACCCAGTACTTC.

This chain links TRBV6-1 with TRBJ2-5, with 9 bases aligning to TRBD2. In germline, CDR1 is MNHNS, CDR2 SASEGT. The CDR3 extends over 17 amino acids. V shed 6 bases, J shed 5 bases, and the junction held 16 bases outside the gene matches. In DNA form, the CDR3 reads TGTGCCAGCAGGGTAGAGTACGGACTAGCGCGTTTGGAGACCCAGTACTTC. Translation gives CASRVEYGLARLETQYF.

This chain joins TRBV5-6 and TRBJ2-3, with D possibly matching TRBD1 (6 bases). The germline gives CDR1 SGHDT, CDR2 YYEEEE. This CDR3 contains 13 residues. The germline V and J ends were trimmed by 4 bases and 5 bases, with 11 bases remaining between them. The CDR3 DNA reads TGTGCCAGCAGCAACGACAGGAAAGATACGCAGTATTTT. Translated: CASSNDRKDTQYF.

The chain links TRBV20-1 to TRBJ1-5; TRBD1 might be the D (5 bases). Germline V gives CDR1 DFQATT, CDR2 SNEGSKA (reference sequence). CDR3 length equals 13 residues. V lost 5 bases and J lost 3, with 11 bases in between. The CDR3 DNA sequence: TGCAGTGCTGTCAGGGATGACAATCAGCCCCAGCATTTT. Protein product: CSAVRDDNQPQHF.

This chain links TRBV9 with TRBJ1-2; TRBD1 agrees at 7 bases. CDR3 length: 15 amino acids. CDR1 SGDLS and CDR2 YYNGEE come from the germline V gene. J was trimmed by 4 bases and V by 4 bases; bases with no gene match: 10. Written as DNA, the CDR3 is TGTGCCAGCAGCACCTTCGACAGGGCGGGCTATGGCTACACCTTC. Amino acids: CASSTFDRAGYGYTF.

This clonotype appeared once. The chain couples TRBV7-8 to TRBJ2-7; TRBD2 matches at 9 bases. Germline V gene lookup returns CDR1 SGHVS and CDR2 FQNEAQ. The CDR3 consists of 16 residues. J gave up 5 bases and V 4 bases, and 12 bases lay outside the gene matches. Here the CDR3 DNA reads TGTGCCAGCAGCTCCAACCGGGCTAGCGGGACGGACGAGCAGTACTTC. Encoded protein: CASSSNRASGTDEQYF.

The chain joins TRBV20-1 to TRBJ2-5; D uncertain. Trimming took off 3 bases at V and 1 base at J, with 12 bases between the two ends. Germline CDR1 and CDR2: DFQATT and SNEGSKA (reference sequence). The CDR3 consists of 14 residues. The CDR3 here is CSARPSFGQETQYF. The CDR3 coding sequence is TGCAGTGCTAGGCCGAGTTTCGGCCAAGAGACCCAGTACTTC.